The subject of this entry is one T cell receptor (beta chain). The target antigen is unknown. CDR1 SGHTA and CDR2 FQGNSA come from the germline V gene. The CDR3 covers 13 residues. J lost 5 bases, V lost 5 bases, and 1 base had no gene match. The sample belongs to a study of T cell repertoires and Cas9 in healthy adults. Study summary: Characterization of SpCas9-reactive CD4 and CD8 T cells covered multi-effector potency, cytotoxicity and lineage. The study's findings and limits: In vitro, SpCas9-reactive Tregs were reported to curb effector T cell proliferation and function.

Data came from immunoSEQ multiplex PCR; TCRdb stores just in-frame clones and leaves some out. Of about 22,000 clones in the sample, 85% to 95% were seen once. The sequence derives from a human donor in good health. Source material: CD4+ effector T cells (CD127+, CD25-, CD137-, CD154-) from PBMCs; culture status not recorded. The V call is TRBV7-2, the J call TRBJ2-2; 8 bases are a match to TRBD1. CDR3 region: CASSGQGTGELFF. In DNA form, the CDR3 reads TGTGCCAGCAGCGGACAGGGAACCGGGGAGCTGTTTTTT.